This passage covers 11 T cell receptor beta chains from one sample sequenced in a study of neurological immune-mediated disorders. TCRdb fed the 5' RACE reads into MiXCR, producing one record per CDR3 protein. The sample lists 50,000 or so distinct CDR3 sequences; approximately 10% were seen once. The source material was PBMCs. These receptors all stem from a woman aged 40-49 years with HTLV-1-associated myelopathy (HAM/TSP).

In the case of this clonotype: A read error may be the cause here, since a much bigger clone is one base away. This rearrangement joins TRBV4-3 to TRBJ2-1; TRBD2 agrees at 11 bases. This CDR3 is built from 18 residues. Germline V gene lookup returns CDR1 LGHNA and CDR2 YSLEER. The CDR3 DNA reads as TGCGCCAGCAGCCAATACGGGACTAGCGGAGGCTCCTACAATGATCAGTTCTTC. This sequence encodes CASSQYGTSGGSYNDQFF.

This clonotype ranks as medium-sized (0.01 to 0.1%). The J gene is TRBJ1-5, the V gene TRBV5-1; D is uncertain. Germline CDR1 reads SGHRS; CDR2 reads YFSETQ. V shed 5 bases and J shed 9 bases, with 21 bases lying between them. The CDR3 is made up of 15 amino acids. The DNA of the CDR3 is TGCGCCAGCAGTAAAGAAGCTGGCCGCCGTTCGCCCCAGCATTTT. It yields the protein CASSKEAGRRSPQHF.

This clonotype occurred many times. The J gene is TRBJ2-5, the V gene TRBV18, with a tentative D call TRBD2 (5 bases). The V and J ends lost 0 bases and 5 bases respectively, with 10 bases between them. Germline assignment: CDR1 KGHSH and CDR2 LQKENI. The CDR3 length is 14 residues. The CDR3 loop reads CASSPPYGVETQYF. CDR3 DNA sequence: TGTGCCAGCTCACCACCGTACGGGGTGGAGACCCAGTACTTC.

V usage is TRBV19 and J usage is TRBJ1-3; 7 bases fit TRBD1. Germline values: CDR1 LNHDA, CDR2 SQIVND (reference sequence). Trimming removed 4 bases from V and 2 bases from J; junction bases left unmatched: 2. This CDR3 is built from 14 residues. The CDR3 nucleotides are TGTGCCAGTAGTACGACAGGGACTGGAAACACCATATATTTT. It is translated as CASSTTGTGNTIYF.

This clonotype was recorded at least ten times. One junction end disagrees with the germline gene, perhaps due to a read error. This chain joins TRBV4-3 and TRBJ1-4, with D possibly TRBD1 on 5 matching bases. Germline V lookup: CDR1 LGHNA, CDR2 YSLEER. The CDR3 runs to 13 residues. In DNA form, the CDR3 reads TGCGCCAGCAGCCAGGATATTGGAGGCGACAGCTACTTT. Translation: CASSQDIGGDSYF.

This clonotype has a count of ten or more. The rearrangement joins TRBV7-3 to TRBJ2-3, with D perhaps matching TRBD2 (7 bases). Germline assignment: CDR1 SGHTA and CDR2 FQGTGA. V dropped 5 bases and J dropped 2 bases, with 14 bases sitting between them. The CDR3 loop spans 15 amino acids. CDR3 nucleotide sequence: TGTGCCAGCAGCCAATACGGGGGGCACACAGATACGCAGTATTTT. It yields the protein CASSQYGGHTDTQYF.

This clonotype was detected many times. The J gene is TRBJ2-7, the V gene TRBV5-1; TRBD1 matches at 7 bases. V lost 4 bases and J lost 6; bases outside the gene matches: 16. CDR1 SGHRS and CDR2 YFSETQ come from the germline V gene. The CDR3 has 16 amino acids. Here the CDR3 reads CASSPVPPQGSREQYF. The CDR3 DNA is TGCGCCAGCAGCCCGGTCCCTCCACAGGGGTCGCGCGAGCAGTACTTC.

The table lists this clonotype with many counts. The V call is TRBV7-2, the J call TRBJ2-2; TRBD1 matches at 7 bases. CDR1 SGHTA and CDR2 FQGNSA come from the germline V gene. There are 13 residues in the CDR3. V lost 3 bases and J lost 6; bases outside the gene matches: 1. CDR3 bases: TGTGCCAGCAGCTTCACAGGGGCCGGGGAGCTGTTTTTT. Translated, it gives CASSFTGAGELFF.

The V and J genes are TRBV5-5 and TRBJ1-5; no clear D. CDR1 is SGHKS, CDR2 YYEKEE, per germline (reference sequence). The CDR3 spans 14 residues. V was shortened by 3 bases and J by 5 bases, with 12 bases between the two germline ends. DNA of the CDR3: TGTGCCAGCAGCTACATGGAGGTGGATCAGCCCCAGCATTTT. Translation: CASSYMEVDQPQHF.

This clonotype was observed many times. The chain carries TRBV29-1 and TRBJ1-1; the match to TRBD1 covers 9 bases. With 5 bases clipped from V and 4 bases from J, the junction kept 8 bases outside the gene matches. The CDR3 totals 14 residues. CDR1 SQVTM and CDR2 ANQGSEA come from the germline V gene. DNA of the CDR3: TGCAGCGTTAACCAACAGGGGGCTGGCACTGAAGCTTTCTTT. It is translated as CSVNQQGAGTEAFF.

This clonotype appeared many times. This chain links TRBV20-1 with TRBJ2-1; 8 bases line up with TRBD2. V was pared by 7 bases and J by 9 bases, with 8 bases of the junction left unmatched. The CDR3 totals 12 residues. The germline CDR1 and CDR2 sequences are DFQATT and SNEGSKA (reference sequence). CDR3 bases: TGCAGTGTTATGATAGCGGGGTTTGAGCAGTTCTTC. This encodes CSVMIAGFEQFF.